The source of this T cell receptor (beta chain) is a study of cytomegalovirus exposure and HLA in healthy donors. The germline V gene encodes CDR1 SEHNR and CDR2 FQNEAQ (reference sequence). The CDR3 spans 13 residues. J gave up 7 bases and V 3 bases, and 6 bases lay outside the gene matches. A remark on this clone: Antigen: not known.

This PCR relied on a set of 60 Vbeta primers and 13 Jbeta primers. The data were produced by immunoSEQ multiplex PCR, yet TCRdb's version contains in-frame clones alone and is incomplete. The sample lists approximately 140,000 clones, around four fifths occurring once. Study-wide results and caveats: Researchers reported from a later analysis that most CMV-associated TCR beta chains appeared HLA-restricted. In a later analysis, 17,000 or so TCR beta sequences were associated with HLA alleles at 0.05 false discovery rate.

Sequencing was performed on PBMCs. V usage is TRBV7-9 and J usage is TRBJ2-7; 7 positions match TRBD1. This clonotype was obtained from a boy aged 5 to 17 in good health and CMV-seronegative. The chain's CDR3 is CASSFGDSPEQYF. CDR3 bases: TGTGCCAGCAGCTTCGGGGACAGTCCTGAGCAGTACTTC.